Listed below are T cell receptor beta chains from one sample, sequenced in a study of OX40 agonist ivuxolimab in advanced cancers. Assay used: immunoSEQ multiplex PCR; TCRdb lists only in-frame clones, some missing. Among 90,000 to 130,000 clones listed, 91% were seen once. The sequencing here drew on CD4+ or CD8+ T cells sorted from blood, taken in a trial of the OX40 agonist ivuxolimab. These receptors originate from an adult with an advanced solid tumor such as melanoma, head and neck, liver or kidney cancer. The CDR3 runs from the conserved cysteine through the conserved F or W. Fields, in order: D gene, J gene, V gene, clone size, CDR3 protein, CDR3 DNA. The D gene is left open where the match is weak. Part of the rows lack a size; the others show once, few, many or a class for expanded clones.

d_call: NA
j_call: TRBJ2-7
v_call: TRBV6-1
clone_size: NA
cdr3_aa: CASRGGLAYYEQYF
cdr3_nt: TGTGCCAGCAGGGGGGGGCTCGCCTACTACGAGCAGTACTTC

d_call: NA
j_call: TRBJ1-1
v_call: TRBV29-1
clone_size: NA
cdr3_aa: CSVLVQGPRGEAFF
cdr3_nt: TGCAGCGTTTTAGTACAGGGCCCAAGGGGGGAAGCTTTCTTT

d_call: NA
j_call: TRBJ2-6
v_call: TRBV13
clone_size: once
cdr3_aa: CASSPPSGANVLTF
cdr3_nt: TGTGCCAGCAGCCCCCCGTCTGGGGCCAACGTCCTGACTTTC

d_call: NA
j_call: TRBJ2-2
v_call: TRBV6-5
clone_size: NA
cdr3_aa: CASSWQGNTGELFF
cdr3_nt: TGTGCCAGCAGTTGGCAGGGGAACACCGGGGAGCTGTTTTTT

d_call: TRBD1
j_call: TRBJ1-2
v_call: TRBV19
clone_size: NA
cdr3_aa: CASTGTGGGYGYTF
cdr3_nt: TGTGCCAGTACCGGGACAGGGGGCGGCTATGGCTACACCTTC

d_call: TRBD2
j_call: TRBJ2-5
v_call: TRBV2
clone_size: NA
cdr3_aa: CASAGVIAGGTQYF
cdr3_nt: TGTGCCAGCGCGGGGGTGATAGCGGGAGGGACCCAGTACTTC

d_call: TRBD1
j_call: TRBJ2-7
v_call: TRBV5-6
clone_size: NA
cdr3_aa: CASSRTGPYEQYF
cdr3_nt: TGTGCCAGCAGCCGGACAGGGCCCTACGAGCAGTACTTC

d_call: TRBD2
j_call: TRBJ2-1
v_call: TRBV7-7
clone_size: NA
cdr3_aa: CASSPIAGAYNEQFF
cdr3_nt: TGTGCTAGCAGTCCAATAGCGGGAGCTTACAATGAGCAGTTCTTC

d_call: NA
j_call: TRBJ2-2
v_call: TRBV18
clone_size: NA
cdr3_aa: CASSPLRDTGELFF
cdr3_nt: TGTGCCAGCTCACCACTCCGGGACACCGGGGAGCTGTTTTTT

d_call: TRBD1
j_call: TRBJ1-3
v_call: TRBV11-2
clone_size: NA
cdr3_aa: CASSLQDRGAGNTIYF
cdr3_nt: TGTGCCAGCAGCTTACAAGACAGGGGGGCTGGAAACACCATATATTTT

d_call: TRBD1
j_call: TRBJ2-2
v_call: TRBV7-2
clone_size: NA
cdr3_aa: CASRFAGTANTGELFF
cdr3_nt: TGTGCCAGCAGATTCGCCGGGACAGCGAACACCGGGGAGCTGTTTTTT

d_call: TRBD2
j_call: TRBJ2-3
v_call: TRBV11-3
clone_size: NA
cdr3_aa: CASSPRELAGGDTQYF
cdr3_nt: TGTGCCAGCAGCCCCCGGGAACTAGCGGGAGGAGATACGCAGTATTTT

d_call: NA
j_call: TRBJ2-5
v_call: TRBV6-1
clone_size: NA
cdr3_aa: CASRFLQGNQETQYF
cdr3_nt: TGTGCCAGCAGATTTCTTCAGGGGAACCAAGAGACCCAGTACTTC

d_call: NA
j_call: TRBJ2-7
v_call: TRBV18
clone_size: NA
cdr3_aa: CASSSGTSSYEQYF
cdr3_nt: TGTGCCAGCTCATCGGGGACAAGCTCCTACGAGCAGTACTTC

d_call: NA
j_call: TRBJ2-7
v_call: TRBV6-1
clone_size: NA
cdr3_aa: CASRGGGPYEQYF
cdr3_nt: TGTGCCAGCAGAGGGGGGGGGCCCTACGAGCAGTACTTC

d_call: NA
j_call: TRBJ2-7
v_call: TRBV19
clone_size: NA
cdr3_aa: CASSIDLRAGSEQYF
cdr3_nt: TGTGCCAGTAGTATAGACCTCCGGGCAGGGAGCGAGCAGTACTTC

d_call: NA
j_call: TRBJ2-3
v_call: TRBV5-6
clone_size: NA
cdr3_aa: CASSFPGPDTQYF
cdr3_nt: TGTGCCAGCAGCTTCCCGGGACCGGATACGCAGTATTTT

d_call: TRBD1
j_call: TRBJ2-2
v_call: TRBV19
clone_size: NA
cdr3_aa: CASRRGQGRAGELFF
cdr3_nt: TGTGCCAGTAGGAGAGGACAGGGACGTGCCGGGGAGCTGTTTTTT

d_call: NA
j_call: TRBJ2-1
v_call: TRBV19
clone_size: NA
cdr3_aa: CASTYLGGNEQFF
cdr3_nt: TGTGCCAGTACCTACCTAGGGGGCAATGAGCAGTTCTTC

d_call: TRBD1
j_call: TRBJ2-7
v_call: TRBV6-5
clone_size: NA
cdr3_aa: CASRGTANPYEQYF
cdr3_nt: TGTGCCAGCAGGGGGACAGCGAATCCCTACGAGCAGTACTTC

d_call: TRBD1
j_call: TRBJ1-4
v_call: TRBV5-6
clone_size: NA
cdr3_aa: CASSLGTVQKLFF
cdr3_nt: TGTGCCAGCAGCCTCGGGACAGTTCAAAAACTGTTTTTT

d_call: NA
j_call: TRBJ2-5
v_call: TRBV2
clone_size: NA
cdr3_aa: CASTQVQETQYF
cdr3_nt: TGTGCCAGCACCCAGGTTCAAGAGACCCAGTACTTC

d_call: TRBD1
j_call: TRBJ2-3
v_call: TRBV19
clone_size: NA
cdr3_aa: CASSNGDSYTDTQYF
cdr3_nt: TGTGCCAGTAGTAATGGGGACAGCTACACAGATACGCAGTATTTT

d_call: TRBD1
j_call: TRBJ2-3
v_call: TRBV9
clone_size: NA
cdr3_aa: CASSVTGGDTDTQYF
cdr3_nt: TGTGCCAGCAGCGTTACAGGGGGCGACACAGATACGCAGTATTTT

d_call: NA
j_call: TRBJ2-5
v_call: TRBV7-9
clone_size: NA
cdr3_aa: CASSPVETQYF
cdr3_nt: TGTGCCAGCAGCCCCGTAGAGACCCAGTACTTC

d_call: NA
j_call: TRBJ1-1
v_call: TRBV2
clone_size: NA
cdr3_aa: CATSPSMNTEAFF
cdr3_nt: TGTGCCACCTCCCCGAGCATGAACACTGAAGCTTTCTTT

d_call: TRBD2
j_call: TRBJ2-2
v_call: TRBV2
clone_size: NA
cdr3_aa: CASRSGTSGGNTGELFF
cdr3_nt: TGTGCCAGCAGATCGGGGACTAGCGGGGGAAACACCGGGGAGCTGTTTTTT

d_call: NA
j_call: TRBJ1-5
v_call: TRBV27
clone_size: NA
cdr3_aa: CASSLTVNNQPQHF
cdr3_nt: TGTGCCAGCAGTTTGACCGTGAATAATCAGCCCCAGCATTTT

d_call: TRBD1
j_call: TRBJ2-7
v_call: TRBV5-4
clone_size: NA
cdr3_aa: CASSSGQEREQYF
cdr3_nt: TGTGCCAGCAGCTCTGGACAGGAGAGGGAGCAGTACTTC